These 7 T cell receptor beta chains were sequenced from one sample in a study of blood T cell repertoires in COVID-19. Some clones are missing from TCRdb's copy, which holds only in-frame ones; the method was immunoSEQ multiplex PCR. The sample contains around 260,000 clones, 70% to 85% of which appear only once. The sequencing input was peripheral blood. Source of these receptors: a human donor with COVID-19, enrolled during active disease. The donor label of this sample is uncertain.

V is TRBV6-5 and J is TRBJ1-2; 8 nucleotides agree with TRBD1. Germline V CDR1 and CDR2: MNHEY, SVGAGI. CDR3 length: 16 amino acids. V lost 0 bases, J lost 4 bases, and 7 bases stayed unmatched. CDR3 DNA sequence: TGTGCCAGCAGTTACTCGATTCGGGGGACAGGCTATGGCTACACCTTC. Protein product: CASSYSIRGTGYGYTF.

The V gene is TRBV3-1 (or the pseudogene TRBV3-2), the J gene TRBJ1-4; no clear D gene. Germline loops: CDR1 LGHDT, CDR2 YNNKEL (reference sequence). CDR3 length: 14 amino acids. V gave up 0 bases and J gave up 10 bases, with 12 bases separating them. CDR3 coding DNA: TGTGCCAGCAGCCAAGATCGAAGTCGAGGAAAACTGTTTTTT. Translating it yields CASSQDRSRGKLFF.

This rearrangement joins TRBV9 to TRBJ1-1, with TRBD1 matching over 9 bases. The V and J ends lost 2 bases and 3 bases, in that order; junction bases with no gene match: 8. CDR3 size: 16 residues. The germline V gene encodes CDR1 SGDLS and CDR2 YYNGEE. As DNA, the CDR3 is TGTGCCAGCAGCGTGGGGACAGGGATCGCGGACACTGAAGCTTTCTTT. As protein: CASSVGTGIADTEAFF.

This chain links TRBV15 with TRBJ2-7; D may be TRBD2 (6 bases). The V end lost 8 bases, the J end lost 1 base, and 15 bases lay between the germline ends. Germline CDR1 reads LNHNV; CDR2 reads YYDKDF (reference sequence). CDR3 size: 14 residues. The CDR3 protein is CATSLGGPSYEQYF. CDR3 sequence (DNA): TGTGCCACCTCTCTCGGGGGTCCTTCCTACGAGCAGTACTTC.

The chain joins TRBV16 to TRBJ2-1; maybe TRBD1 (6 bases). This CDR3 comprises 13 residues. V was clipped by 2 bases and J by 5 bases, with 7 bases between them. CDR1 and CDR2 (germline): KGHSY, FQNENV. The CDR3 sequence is CASSQGQNNEQFF. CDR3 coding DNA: TGTGCCAGCAGCCAAGGACAGAACAATGAGCAGTTCTTC.

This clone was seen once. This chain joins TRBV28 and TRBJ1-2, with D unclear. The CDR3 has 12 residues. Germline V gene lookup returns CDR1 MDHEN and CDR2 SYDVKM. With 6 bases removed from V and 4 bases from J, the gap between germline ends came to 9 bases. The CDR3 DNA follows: TGTGCCAGCAGCCCCTCCGTCTATGGCTACACCTTC. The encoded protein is CASSPSVYGYTF.

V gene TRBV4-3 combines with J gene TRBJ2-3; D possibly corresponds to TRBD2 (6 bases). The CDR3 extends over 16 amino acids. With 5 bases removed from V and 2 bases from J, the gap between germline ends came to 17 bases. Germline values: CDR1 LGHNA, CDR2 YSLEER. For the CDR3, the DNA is TGCGCCAGCAGCTACGGGACTTCTTCAACCACAGATACGCAGTATTTT. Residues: CASSYGTSSTTDTQYF.